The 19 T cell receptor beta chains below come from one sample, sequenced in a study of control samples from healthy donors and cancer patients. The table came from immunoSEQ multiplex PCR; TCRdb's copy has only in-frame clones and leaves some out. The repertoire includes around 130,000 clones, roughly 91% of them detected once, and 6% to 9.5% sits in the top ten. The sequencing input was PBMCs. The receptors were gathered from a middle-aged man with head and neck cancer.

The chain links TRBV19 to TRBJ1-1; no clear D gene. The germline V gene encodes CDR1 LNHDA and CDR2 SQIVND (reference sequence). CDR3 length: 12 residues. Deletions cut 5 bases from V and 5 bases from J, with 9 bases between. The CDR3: CASSLGSTEAFF. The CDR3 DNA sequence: TGTGCCAGTAGTCTCGGAAGTACTGAAGCTTTCTTT.

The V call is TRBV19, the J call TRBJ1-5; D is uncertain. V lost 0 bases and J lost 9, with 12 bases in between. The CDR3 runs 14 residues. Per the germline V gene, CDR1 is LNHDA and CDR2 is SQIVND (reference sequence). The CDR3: CASSIDIGGGPQHF. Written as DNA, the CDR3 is TGTGCCAGTAGTATAGATATCGGAGGCGGGCCCCAGCATTTT.

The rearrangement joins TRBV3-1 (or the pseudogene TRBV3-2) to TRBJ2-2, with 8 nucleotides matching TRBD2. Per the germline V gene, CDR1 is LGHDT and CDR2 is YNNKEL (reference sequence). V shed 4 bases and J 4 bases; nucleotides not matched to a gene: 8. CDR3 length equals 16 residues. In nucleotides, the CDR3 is TGTGCCAGCAGCCTGGGACTAGGGAGGAGCACCGGGGAGCTGTTTTTT. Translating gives CASSLGLGRSTGELFF.

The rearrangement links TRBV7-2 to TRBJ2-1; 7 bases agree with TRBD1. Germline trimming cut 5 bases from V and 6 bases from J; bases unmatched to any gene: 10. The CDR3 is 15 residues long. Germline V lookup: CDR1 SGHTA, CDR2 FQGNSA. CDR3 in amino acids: CASSRVGGRVNEQFF. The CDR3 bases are TGTGCCAGCAGCCGTGTAGGGGGCAGGGTCAATGAGCAGTTCTTC. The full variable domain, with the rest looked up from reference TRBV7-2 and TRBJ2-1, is GAGVSQSPSNKVTEKGKDVELRCDPISGHTALYWYRQSLGQGLEFLIYFQGNSAPDKSGLPSDRFSAERTGGSVSTLTIQRTQQEDSAVYLCASSRVGGRVNEQFFGPGTRLTVL.

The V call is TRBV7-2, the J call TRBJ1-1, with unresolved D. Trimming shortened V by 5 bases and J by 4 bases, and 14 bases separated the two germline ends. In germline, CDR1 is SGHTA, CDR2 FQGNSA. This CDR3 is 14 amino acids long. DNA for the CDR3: TGTGCCAGCAGCCTAATGACTGATTCCACTGAAGCTTTCTTT. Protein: CASSLMTDSTEAFF. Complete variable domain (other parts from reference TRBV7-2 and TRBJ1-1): GAGVSQSPSNKVTEKGKDVELRCDPISGHTALYWYRQSLGQGLEFLIYFQGNSAPDKSGLPSDRFSAERTGGSVSTLTIQRTQQEDSAVYLCASSLMTDSTEAFFGQGTRLTVV.

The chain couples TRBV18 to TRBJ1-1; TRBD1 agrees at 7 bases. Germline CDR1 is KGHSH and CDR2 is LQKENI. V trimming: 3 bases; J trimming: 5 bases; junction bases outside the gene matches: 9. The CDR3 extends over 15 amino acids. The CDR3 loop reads CASSPMGQIYTEAFF. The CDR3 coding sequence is TGTGCCAGCTCACCGATGGGACAGATCTATACTGAAGCTTTCTTT.

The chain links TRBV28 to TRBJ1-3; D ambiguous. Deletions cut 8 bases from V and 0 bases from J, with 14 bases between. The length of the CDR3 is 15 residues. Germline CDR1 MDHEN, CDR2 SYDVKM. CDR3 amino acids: CASVQLIVSGNTIYF. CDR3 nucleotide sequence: TGTGCCAGCGTCCAGCTTATTGTCTCTGGAAACACCATATATTTT.

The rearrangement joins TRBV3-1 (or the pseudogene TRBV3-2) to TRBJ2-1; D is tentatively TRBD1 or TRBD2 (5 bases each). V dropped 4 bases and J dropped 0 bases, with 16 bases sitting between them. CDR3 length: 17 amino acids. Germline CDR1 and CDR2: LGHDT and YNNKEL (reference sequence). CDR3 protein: CASSLTFGDPSYNEQFF. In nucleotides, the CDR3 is TGTGCCAGCAGCCTTACCTTCGGGGACCCCTCCTACAATGAGCAGTTCTTC.

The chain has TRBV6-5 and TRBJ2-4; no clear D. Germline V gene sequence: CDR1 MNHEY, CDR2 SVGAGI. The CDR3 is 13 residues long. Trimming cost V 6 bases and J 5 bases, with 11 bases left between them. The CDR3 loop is CASRQNFQNIQYF. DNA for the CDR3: TGTGCCAGCAGACAGAATTTTCAAAACATTCAGTACTTC.

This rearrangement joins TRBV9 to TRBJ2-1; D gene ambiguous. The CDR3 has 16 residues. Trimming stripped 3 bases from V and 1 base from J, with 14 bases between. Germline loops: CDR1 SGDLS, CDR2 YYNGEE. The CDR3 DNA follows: TGTGCCAGCAGCGCCCGAGTAATTGAGTCCTACAATGAGCAGTTCTTC. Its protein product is CASSARVIESYNEQFF.

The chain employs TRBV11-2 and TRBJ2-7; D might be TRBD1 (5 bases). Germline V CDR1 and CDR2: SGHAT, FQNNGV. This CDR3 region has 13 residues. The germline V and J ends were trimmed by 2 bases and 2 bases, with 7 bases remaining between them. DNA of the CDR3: TGTGCCAGCAGCTTACAGGGCGCCTACGAGCAGTACTTC. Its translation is CASSLQGAYEQYF.

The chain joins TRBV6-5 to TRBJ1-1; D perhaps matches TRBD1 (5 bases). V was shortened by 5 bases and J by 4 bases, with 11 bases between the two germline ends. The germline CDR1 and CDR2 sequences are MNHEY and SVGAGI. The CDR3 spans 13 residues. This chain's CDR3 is CASSMDGATEAFF. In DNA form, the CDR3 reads TGTGCCAGCAGTATGGACGGGGCCACTGAAGCTTTCTTT.

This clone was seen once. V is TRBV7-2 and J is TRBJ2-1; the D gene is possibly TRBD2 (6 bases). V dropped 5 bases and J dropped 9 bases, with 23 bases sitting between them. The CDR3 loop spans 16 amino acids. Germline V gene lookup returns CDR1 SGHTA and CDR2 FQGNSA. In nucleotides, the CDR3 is TGTGCCAGCAGCCAGGACGCGGGGACCCGTGCTGGTGAGCAGTTCTTC. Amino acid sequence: CASSQDAGTRAGEQFF.

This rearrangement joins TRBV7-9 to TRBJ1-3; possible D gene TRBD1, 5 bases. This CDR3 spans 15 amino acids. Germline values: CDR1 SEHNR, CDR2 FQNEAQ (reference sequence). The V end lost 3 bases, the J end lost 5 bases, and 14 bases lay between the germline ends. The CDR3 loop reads CASSFETDARNTIYF. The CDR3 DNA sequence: TGTGCCAGCAGCTTCGAGACAGACGCTAGAAACACCATATATTTT. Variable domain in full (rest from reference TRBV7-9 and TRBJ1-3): DTGVSQNPRHKITKRGQNVTFRCDPISEHNRLYWYRQTLGQGPEFLTYFQNEAQLEKSRLLSDRFSAERPKGSFSTLEIQRTEQGDSAMYLCASSFETDARNTIYFGEGSWLTVV.

In DNA form, the CDR3 reads TGCGCCAGCAGGCCCCGGTCAGGGCGAGGCACTGAAGCTTTCTTT. Translation gives CASRPRSGRGTEAFF. This chain joins TRBV5-1 and TRBJ1-1; TRBD1 is a possible D gene (5 bases). Germline V gives CDR1 SGHRS, CDR2 YFSETQ. The V end was cut by 5 bases, the J end by 4 bases, with 18 bases between. The CDR3 has 15 amino acids.

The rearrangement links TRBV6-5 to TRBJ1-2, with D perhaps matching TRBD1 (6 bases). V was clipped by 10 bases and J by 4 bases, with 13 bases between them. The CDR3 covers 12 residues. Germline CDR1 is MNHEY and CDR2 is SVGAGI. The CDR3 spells CATNSRGYGYTF. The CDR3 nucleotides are TGTGCCACTAACAGCAGGGGCTATGGCTACACCTTC.

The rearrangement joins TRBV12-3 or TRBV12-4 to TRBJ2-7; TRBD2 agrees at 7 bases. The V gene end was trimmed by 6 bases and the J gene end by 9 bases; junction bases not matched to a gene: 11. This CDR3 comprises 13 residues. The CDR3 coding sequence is TGTGCCAGCAGCCGACCGCGTGGCGGGAGGCAGTACTTC. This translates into CASSRPRGGRQYF.

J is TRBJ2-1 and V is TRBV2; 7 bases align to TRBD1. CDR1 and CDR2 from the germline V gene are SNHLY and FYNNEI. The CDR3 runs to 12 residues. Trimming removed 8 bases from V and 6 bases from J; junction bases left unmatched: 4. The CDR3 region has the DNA TGTGCCAGCGGGGCAGGGGGCAATGAGCAGTTCTTC. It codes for CASGAGGNEQFF.

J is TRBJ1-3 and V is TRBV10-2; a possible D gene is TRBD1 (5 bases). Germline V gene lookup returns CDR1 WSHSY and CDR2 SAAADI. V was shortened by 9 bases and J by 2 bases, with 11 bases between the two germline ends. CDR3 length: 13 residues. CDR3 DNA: TGCGCCAGTCAGGGAGGCCCTGGAAACACCATATATTTT. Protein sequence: CASQGGPGNTIYF.